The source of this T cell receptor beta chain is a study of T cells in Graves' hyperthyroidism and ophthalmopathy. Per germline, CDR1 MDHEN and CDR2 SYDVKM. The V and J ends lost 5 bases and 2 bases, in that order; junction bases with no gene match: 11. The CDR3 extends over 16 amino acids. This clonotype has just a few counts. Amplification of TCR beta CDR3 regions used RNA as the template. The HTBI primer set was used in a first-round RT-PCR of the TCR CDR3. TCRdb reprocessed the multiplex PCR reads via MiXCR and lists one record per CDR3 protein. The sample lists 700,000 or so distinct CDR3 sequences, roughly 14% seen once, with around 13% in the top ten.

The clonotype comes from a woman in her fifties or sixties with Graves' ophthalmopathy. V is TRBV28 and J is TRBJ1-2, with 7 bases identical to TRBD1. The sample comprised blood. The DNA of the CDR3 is TGTGCCAGCAGTAAAAAGGGACAGCTAAGAAACTATGGCTACACCTTC. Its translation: CASSKKGQLRNYGYTF.